Detailed here is one TCR beta chain. The data were taken from a study of control samples from healthy donors and cancer patients. Germline CDR1 is MNHEY and CDR2 is SVGEGT. V was clipped by 5 bases and J by 2 bases; unmatched bases: 5. CDR3 size: 15 residues. Libraries were prepared by immunoSEQ multiplex PCR; TCRdb keeps only in-frame clonotypes and omits some of them. The sample contains around 140,000 clones, 85% to 90% of which appear only once. J is TRBJ2-7 and V is TRBV6-2 or TRBV6-3, with TRBD2 matching 11 bases. The TCR was taken from a man in his forties or fifties with head and neck cancer. The sample was PBMCs. The CDR3 spells CASSPTSGGTYEQYF. CDR3 sequence (DNA): TGTGCCAGCAGTCCCACTAGCGGGGGTACCTACGAGCAGTACTTC.